This T cell receptor beta chain was captured in a study of blood T cell repertoires in COVID-19. Study-level background: Nucleic acid was either cDNA or gDNA, and it came from T cells, B-cell-depleted T cells, or PBMCs.

Germline CDR1 and CDR2: MGHRA and YSYEKL. This CDR3 has 16 residues. V trimming: 4 bases; J trimming: 1 base; junction bases outside the gene matches: 9. The assay was immunoSEQ multiplex PCR, and TCRdb's table has in-frame clones only and misses some. The sample has some 60,000 clones, about 91% seen once; the top ten hold more than 4.5%. The specimen sequenced was peripheral blood. The chain employs TRBV4-1 and TRBJ2-7, with 8 bases identical to TRBD2. The sequence derives from a man aged 55 to 70 with acute or convalescent COVID-19. CDR3 in DNA: TGCGCCAGCAGCCCTCCTAGCGGGCGGGCGTCCTACGAGCAGTACTTC. Protein sequence: CASSPPSGRASYEQYF.